The table lists the clone carrying this TCR beta chain with many counts. The TCRbeta library incorporated unique molecular identifiers. TCRdb re-derived calls from the PCR reads in MiXCR, one entry per CDR3 protein. The sample shows over 200,000 distinct CDR3 sequences, around 9.2% of them seen only once. These data belong to a study of T-cell reconstitution after alpha-beta-depleted transplantation in children. The CDR3 loop spans 14 amino acids. Trimming took 6 bases from V and 5 from J, leaving 18 bases between them. Germline V lookup: CDR1 DFQATT, CDR2 SNEGSKA (reference sequence). This sequence was found in a male patient aged 2-15 years who had a stem cell transplant for acute myeloid leukemia, so the T cells may come from the graft donor. Sequencing used PBMCs, mostly from graft donor cells, obtained 360 days after TCRalphabeta/CD19-depleted stem cell transplant. The genes are TRBV20-1 and TRBJ2-3; D is tentatively TRBD1 or TRBD2 (5 bases each). CDR3 region: CSACSLQEVDTQYF. The CDR3 DNA reads as TGCAGTGCCTGCAGCTTACAGGAGGTAGATACGCAGTATTTT.